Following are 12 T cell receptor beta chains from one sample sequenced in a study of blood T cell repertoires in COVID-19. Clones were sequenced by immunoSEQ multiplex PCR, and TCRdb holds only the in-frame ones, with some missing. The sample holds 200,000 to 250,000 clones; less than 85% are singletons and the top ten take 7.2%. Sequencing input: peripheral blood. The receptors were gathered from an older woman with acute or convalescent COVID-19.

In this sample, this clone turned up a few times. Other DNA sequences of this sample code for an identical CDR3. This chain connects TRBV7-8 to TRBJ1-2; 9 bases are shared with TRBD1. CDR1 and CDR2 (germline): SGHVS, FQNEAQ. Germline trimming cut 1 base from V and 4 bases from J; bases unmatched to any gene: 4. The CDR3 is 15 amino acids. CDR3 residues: CASSLVPGQGYGYTF. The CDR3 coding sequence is TGTGCCAGCAGCTTAGTACCGGGACAGGGCTATGGCTACACCTTC.

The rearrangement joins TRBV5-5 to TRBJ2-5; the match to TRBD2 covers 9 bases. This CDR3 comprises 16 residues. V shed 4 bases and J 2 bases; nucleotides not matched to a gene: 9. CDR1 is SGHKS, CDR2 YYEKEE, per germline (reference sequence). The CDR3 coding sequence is TGTGCCAGCAGCGGAATGAGAGCGGGGGGACAAGAGACCCAGTACTTC. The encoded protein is CASSGMRAGGQETQYF. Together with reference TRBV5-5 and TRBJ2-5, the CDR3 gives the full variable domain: DAGVTQSPTHLIKTRGQQVTLRCSPISGHKSVSWYQQVLGQGPQFIFQYYEKEERGRGNFPDRFSARQFPNYSSELNVNALLLGDSALYLCASSGMRAGGQETQYFGPGTRLLVL.

CDR3: CASSIGGGTYGYTF. The CDR3 region has the DNA TGTGCCAGCAGCATTGGGGGAGGCACCTATGGCTACACCTTC. The chain links TRBV6-5 to TRBJ1-2; TRBD1 is a possible D gene (5 bases). Looked up from germline, CDR1 is MNHEY and CDR2 is SVGAGI. V was trimmed by 6 bases and J by 4 bases, leaving 15 bases between them. CDR3 length: 14 amino acids.

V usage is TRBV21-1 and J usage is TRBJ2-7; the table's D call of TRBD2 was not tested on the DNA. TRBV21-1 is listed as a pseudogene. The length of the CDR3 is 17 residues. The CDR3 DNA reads TGTGCCAGCAGCAAAGTACCTAGCGGGGGGGGCCCCTACGAGCAGTACTTC. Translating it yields CASSKVPSGGGPYEQYF.

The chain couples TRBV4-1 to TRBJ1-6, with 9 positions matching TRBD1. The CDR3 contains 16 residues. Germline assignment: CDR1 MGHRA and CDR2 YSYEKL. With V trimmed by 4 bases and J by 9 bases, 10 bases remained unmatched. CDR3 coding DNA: TGCGCCAGCAGCCCCCCCTCGGGACAGGGTGCTTCACCCCTCCACTTT. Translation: CASSPPSGQGASPLHF.

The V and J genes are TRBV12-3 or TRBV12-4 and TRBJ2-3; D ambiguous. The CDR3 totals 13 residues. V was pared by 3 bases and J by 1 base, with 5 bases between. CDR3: CASSFQGTDTQYF. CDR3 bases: TGTGCCAGCAGTTTTCAGGGCACAGATACGCAGTATTTT.

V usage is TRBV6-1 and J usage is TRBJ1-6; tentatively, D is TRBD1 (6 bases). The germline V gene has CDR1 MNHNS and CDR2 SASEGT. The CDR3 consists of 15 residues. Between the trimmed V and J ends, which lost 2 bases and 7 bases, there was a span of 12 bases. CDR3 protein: CASSEPRTANSPLHF. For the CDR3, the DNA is TGTGCCAGCAGTGAACCCCGGACAGCCAATTCACCCCTCCACTTT.

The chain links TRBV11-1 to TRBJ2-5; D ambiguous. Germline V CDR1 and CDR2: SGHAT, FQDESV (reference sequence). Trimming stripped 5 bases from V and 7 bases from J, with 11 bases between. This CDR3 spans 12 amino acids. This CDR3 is CASSLRPGTQYF. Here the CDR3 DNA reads TGTGCCAGCAGCCTCCGCCCGGGGACCCAGTACTTC.

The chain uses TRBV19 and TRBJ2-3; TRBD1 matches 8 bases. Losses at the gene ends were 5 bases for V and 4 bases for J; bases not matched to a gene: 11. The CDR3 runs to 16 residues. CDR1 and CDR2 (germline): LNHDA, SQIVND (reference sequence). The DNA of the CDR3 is TGTGCCAGTAGTTCCGGGACAGGCTTTCGCGCAGATACGCAGTATTTT. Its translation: CASSSGTGFRADTQYF.

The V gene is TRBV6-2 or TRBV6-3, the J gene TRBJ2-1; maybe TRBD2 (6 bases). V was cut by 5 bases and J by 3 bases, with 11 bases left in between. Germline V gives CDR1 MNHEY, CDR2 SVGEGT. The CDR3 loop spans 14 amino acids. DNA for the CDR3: TGTGCCAGCAGTCCCGGGACTCGCTACAATGAGCAGTTCTTC. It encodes CASSPGTRYNEQFF.

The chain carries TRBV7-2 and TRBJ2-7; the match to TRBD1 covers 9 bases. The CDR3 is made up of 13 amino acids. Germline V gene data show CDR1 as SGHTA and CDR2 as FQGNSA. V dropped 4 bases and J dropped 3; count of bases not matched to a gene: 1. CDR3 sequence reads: CASSSTGGYEQYF. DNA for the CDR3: TGTGCCAGCAGCTCGACAGGGGGCTACGAGCAGTACTTC.

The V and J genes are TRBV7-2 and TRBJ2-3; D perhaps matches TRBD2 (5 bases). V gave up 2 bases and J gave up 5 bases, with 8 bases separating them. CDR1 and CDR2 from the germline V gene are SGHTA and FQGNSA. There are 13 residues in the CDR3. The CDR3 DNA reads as TGTGCCAGCAGCTTAAAAGGGAGAGATACGCAGTATTTT. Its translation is CASSLKGRDTQYF.